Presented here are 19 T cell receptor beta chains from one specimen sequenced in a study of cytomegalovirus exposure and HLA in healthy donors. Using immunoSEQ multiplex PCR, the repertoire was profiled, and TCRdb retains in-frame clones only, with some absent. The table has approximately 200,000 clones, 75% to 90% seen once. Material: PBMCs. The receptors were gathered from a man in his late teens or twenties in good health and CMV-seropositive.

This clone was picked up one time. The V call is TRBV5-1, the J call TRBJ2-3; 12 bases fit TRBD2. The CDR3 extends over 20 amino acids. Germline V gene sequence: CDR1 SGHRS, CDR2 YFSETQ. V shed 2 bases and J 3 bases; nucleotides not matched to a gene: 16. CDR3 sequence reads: CASSLFPFYRLAGETDTQYF. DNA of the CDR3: TGCGCCAGCAGCTTATTCCCCTTTTACCGACTAGCGGGAGAAACAGATACGCAGTATTTT.

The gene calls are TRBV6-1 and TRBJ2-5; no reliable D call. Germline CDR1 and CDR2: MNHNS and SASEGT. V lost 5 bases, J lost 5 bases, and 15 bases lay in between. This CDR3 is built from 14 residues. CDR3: CASSRTTVPETQYF. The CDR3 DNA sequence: TGTGCCAGCAGTCGCACCACAGTCCCTGAGACCCAGTACTTC.

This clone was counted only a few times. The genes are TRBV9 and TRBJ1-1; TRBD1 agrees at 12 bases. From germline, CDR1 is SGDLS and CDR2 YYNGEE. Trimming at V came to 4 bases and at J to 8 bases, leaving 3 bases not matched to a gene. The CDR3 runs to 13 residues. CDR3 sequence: CASSSGTGGEAFF. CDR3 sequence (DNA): TGTGCCAGCAGCTCCGGGACAGGGGGCGAAGCTTTCTTT.

The CDR3 protein is CASSLPTSGRLDTQYF. CDR3 sequence (DNA): TGTGCCAGCAGCTTGCCGACTAGCGGGAGATTAGATACGCAGTATTTT. This chain uses TRBV5-6 with TRBJ2-3, with 12 bases that match TRBD2. Germline-derived CDR1 and CDR2 are SGHDT and YYEEEE. This CDR3 comprises 16 residues. Losses at the gene ends were 1 base for V and 5 bases for J; bases not matched to a gene: 5.

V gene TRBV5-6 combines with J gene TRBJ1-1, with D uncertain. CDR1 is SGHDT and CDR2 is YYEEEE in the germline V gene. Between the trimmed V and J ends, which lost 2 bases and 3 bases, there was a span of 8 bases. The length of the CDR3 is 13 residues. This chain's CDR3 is CASSLRGYTEAFF. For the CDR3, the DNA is TGTGCCAGCAGCTTAAGAGGATACACTGAAGCTTTCTTT.

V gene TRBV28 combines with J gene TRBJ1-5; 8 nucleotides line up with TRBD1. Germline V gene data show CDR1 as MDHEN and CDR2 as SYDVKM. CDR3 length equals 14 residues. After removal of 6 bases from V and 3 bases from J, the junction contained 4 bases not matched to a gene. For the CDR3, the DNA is TGTGCCAGCAGACTGACAGGGGACAATCAGCCCCAGCATTTT. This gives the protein CASRLTGDNQPQHF. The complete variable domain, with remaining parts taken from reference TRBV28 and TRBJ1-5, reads DVKVTQSSRYLVKRTGEKVFLECVQDMDHENMFWYRQDPGLGLRLIYFSYDVKMKEKGDIPEGYSVSREKKERFSLILESASTNQTSMYLCASRLTGDNQPQHFGDGTRLSIL.

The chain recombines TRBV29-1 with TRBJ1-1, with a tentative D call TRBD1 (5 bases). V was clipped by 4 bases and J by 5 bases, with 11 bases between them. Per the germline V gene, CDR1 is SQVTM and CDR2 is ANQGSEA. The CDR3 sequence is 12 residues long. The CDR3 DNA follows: TGCAGCGTTGGGGGGGGAGGGACTGAAGCTTTCTTT. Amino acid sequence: CSVGGGGTEAFF. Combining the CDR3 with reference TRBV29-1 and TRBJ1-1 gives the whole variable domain SAVISQKPSRDICQRGTSLTIQCQVDSQVTMMFWYRQQPGQSLTLIATANQGSEATYESGFVIDKFPISRPNLTFSTLTVSNMSPEDSSIYLCSVGGGGTEAFFGQGTRLTVV.

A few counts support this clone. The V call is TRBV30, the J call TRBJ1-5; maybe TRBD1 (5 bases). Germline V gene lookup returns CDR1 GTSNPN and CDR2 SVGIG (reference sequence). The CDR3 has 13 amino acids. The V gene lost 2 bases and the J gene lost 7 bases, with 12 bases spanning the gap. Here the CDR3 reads CAWSSGSEQPQHF. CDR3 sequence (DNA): TGTGCCTGGAGTTCAGGGTCCGAGCAGCCCCAGCATTTT.

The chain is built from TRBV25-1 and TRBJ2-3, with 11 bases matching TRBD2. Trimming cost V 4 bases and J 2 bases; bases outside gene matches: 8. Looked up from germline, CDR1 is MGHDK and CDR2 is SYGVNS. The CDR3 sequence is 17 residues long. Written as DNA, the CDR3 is TGTGCCAGCAGTGGACTAGCGGGGAAGGGGGCCACAGATACGCAGTATTTT. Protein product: CASSGLAGKGATDTQYF.

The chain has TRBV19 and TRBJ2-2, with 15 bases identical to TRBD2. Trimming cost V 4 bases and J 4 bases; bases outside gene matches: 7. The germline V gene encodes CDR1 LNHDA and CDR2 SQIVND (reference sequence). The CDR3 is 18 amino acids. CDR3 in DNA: TGTGCCAGTAGTAACCCGGGACTAGCGGGAGGAGGCACCGGGGAGCTGTTTTTT. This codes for CASSNPGLAGGGTGELFF.

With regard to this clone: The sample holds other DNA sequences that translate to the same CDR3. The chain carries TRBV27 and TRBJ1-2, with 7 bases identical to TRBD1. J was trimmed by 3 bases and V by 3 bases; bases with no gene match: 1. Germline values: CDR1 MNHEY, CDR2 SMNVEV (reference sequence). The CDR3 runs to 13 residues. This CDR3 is CASSLQGDYGYTF. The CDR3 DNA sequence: TGTGCCAGCAGTTTGCAGGGGGACTATGGCTACACCTTC.

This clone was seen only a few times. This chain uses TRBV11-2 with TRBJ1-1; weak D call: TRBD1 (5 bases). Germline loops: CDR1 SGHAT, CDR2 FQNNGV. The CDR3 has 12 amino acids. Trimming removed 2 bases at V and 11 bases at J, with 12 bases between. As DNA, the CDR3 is TGTGCCAGCAGCTTATATGGGGCGGATGCTTTCTTT. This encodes CASSLYGADAFF.

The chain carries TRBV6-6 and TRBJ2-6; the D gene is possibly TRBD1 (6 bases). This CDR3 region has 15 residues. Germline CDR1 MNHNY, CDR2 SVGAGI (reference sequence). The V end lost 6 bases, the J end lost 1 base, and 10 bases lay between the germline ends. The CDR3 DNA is TGTGCCAGCAGCAAACAGGGTTCTGGGGCCAACGTCCTGACTTTC. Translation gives CASSKQGSGANVLTF.

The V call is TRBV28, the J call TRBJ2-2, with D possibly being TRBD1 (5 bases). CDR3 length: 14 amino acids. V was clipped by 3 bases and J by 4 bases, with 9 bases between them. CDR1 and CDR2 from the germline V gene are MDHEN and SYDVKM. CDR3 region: CASSFSGFTGELFF. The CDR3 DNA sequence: TGTGCCAGCAGTTTTTCAGGGTTCACCGGGGAGCTGTTTTTT.

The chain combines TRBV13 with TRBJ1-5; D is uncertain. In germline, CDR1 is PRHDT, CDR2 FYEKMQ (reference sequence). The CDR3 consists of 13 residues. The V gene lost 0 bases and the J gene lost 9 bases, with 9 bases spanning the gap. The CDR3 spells CASSLGQVRPQHF. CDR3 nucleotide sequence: TGTGCCAGCAGCTTAGGGCAGGTCCGGCCCCAGCATTTT.

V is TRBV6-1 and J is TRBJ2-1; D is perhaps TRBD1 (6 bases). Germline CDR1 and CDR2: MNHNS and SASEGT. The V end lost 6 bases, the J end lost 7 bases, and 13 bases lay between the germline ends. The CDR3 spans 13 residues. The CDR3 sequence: CASSKVGGNEQFF. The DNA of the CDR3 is TGTGCCAGCAGCAAAGTAGGGGGTAATGAGCAGTTCTTC.

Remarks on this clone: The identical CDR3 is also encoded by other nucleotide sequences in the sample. CDR3 protein: CASSSGQNTGELFF. CDR3 nucleotides: TGCGCCAGCAGCTCCGGACAGAACACCGGGGAGCTGTTTTTT. This chain connects TRBV5-1 to TRBJ2-2; tentative D call: TRBD1 (5 bases). This CDR3 contains 14 residues. Trimming removed 3 bases from V and 1 base from J, with 7 bases in between. Germline V gene data show CDR1 as SGHRS and CDR2 as YFSETQ.

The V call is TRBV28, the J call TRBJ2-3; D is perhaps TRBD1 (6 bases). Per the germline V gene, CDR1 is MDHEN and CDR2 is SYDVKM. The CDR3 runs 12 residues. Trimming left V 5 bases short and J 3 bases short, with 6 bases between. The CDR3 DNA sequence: TGTGCCAGCAGTACAGGGACAGATACGCAGTATTTT. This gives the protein CASSTGTDTQYF.

The CDR3 loop is CASSPDSGRSEQYF. CDR3 bases: TGCGCCAGCAGCCCAGACAGTGGGAGGTCCGAGCAGTACTTC. V and J are TRBV5-1 and TRBJ2-7; maybe TRBD2 (6 bases). Germline V gene lookup returns CDR1 SGHRS and CDR2 YFSETQ. The CDR3 totals 14 residues. V was shortened by 4 bases and J by 6 bases, with 17 bases between the two germline ends.